This entry features one T cell receptor (beta chain) sequence. The antigen remains undetermined. TCR cDNA was made by 5'RACE template switching, adding a universal primer site and UMIs. TCRdb redid the calling of the 5' RACE reads with MiXCR, one entry per CDR3 protein. The sample shows some 500,000 distinct CDR3 sequences, roughly 14% of them seen only once. CDR1 is LNHNV and CDR2 is YYDKDF in the germline V gene (reference sequence). The CDR3 is 14 amino acids. The V segment lost 5 bases and the J segment 8 bases; nucleotides outside the gene matches: 6. The data were taken from a study of T cells after yellow fever vaccination. Findings of the study overall: The secondary T-cell response peaked on day 5, not day 15, but was weaker. There was a small share of clonotypes that showed up in both the CD4 and CD8 compartments.

V gene TRBV15 combines with J gene TRBJ1-6; TRBD1 matches 7 bases. Sequenced here: PBMCs, sampled on the day of the yellow fever booster vaccination. This TCR came from a man aged 25-45 years who received the YFV17D yellow fever vaccine. For the CDR3, the DNA is TGTGCCACCAGCTTACAGGGGAGCGATTCACCCCTCCACTTT. This translates into CATSLQGSDSPLHF.